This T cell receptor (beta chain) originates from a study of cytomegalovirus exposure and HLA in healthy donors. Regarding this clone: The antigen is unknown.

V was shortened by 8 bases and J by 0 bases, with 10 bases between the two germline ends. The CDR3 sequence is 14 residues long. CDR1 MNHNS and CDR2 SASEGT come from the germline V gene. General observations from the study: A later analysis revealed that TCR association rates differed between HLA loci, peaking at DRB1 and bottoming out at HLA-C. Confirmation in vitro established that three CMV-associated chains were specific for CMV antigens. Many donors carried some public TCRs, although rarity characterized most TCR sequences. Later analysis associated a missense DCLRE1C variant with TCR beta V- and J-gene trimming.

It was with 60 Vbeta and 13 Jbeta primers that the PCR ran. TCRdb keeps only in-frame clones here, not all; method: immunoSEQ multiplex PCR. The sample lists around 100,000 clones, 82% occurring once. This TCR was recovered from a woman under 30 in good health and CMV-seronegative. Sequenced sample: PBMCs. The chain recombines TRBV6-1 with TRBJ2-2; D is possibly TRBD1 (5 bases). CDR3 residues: CASEGAPNTGELFF. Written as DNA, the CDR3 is TGTGCCAGCGAAGGGGCCCCGAACACCGGGGAGCTGTTTTTT.